This T cell receptor (beta chain) was recorded in a study of cytomegalovirus exposure and HLA in healthy donors. A multiplex PCR was run with 60 Vbeta primers and 13 Jbeta primers. The assay was immunoSEQ multiplex PCR, and TCRdb's table has in-frame clones only and misses some. The data hold fewer than 90,000 clones, with about 80% observed a single time. Unrecorded immune exposures were likely, despite nominal health at sampling. The CDR3 has 13 residues. Germline V lookup: CDR1 SGHTA, CDR2 FQGNSA. Only one count was recorded for this clone. Its target is unknown. One end of the junction fails to match germline, which may point to a read error. Study-wide results and limits: Prior analysis indicated that the majority of TCR beta V segments exhibited productivity approximately 87% or approximately 30% of the time. As immune exposure information, only CMV serostatus was available. Indistinguishable V segments such as TRBV6-2 and TRBV6-3 were excluded.

The clonotype originates from a male donor in good health and CMV-seronegative. The chain is built from TRBV7-2 and TRBJ2-2, with D maybe TRBD2 (6 bases). The sequenced sample was PBMCs. The CDR3 loop is CASSLLYGGELFF. As DNA, the CDR3 is TGTGCCAGCAGCTTATTGTATGGCGGGGAGCTGTTTTTC.